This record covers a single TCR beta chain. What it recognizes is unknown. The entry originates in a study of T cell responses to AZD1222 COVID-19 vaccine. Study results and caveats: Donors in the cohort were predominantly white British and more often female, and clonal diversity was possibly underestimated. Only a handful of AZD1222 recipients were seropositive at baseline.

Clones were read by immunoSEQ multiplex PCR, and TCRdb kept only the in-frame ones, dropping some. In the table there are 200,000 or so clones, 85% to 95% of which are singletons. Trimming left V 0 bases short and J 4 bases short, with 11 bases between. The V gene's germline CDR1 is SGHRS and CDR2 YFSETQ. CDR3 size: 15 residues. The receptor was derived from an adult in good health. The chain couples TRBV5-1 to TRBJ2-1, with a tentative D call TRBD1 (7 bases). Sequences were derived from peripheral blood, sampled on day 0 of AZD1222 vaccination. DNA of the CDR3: TGCGCCAGCAGCTTGGGGCAGGGGGGATACAATGAGCAGTTCTTC. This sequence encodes CASSLGQGGYNEQFF.